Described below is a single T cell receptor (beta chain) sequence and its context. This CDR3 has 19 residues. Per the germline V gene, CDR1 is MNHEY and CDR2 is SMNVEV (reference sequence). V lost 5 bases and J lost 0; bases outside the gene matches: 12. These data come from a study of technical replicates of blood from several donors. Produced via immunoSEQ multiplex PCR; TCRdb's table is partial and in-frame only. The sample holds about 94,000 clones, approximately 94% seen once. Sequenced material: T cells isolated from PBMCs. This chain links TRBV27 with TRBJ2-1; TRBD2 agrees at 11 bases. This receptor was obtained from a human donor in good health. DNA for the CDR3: TGTGCCAGCAGTCCACCGGGACTAGCGGAGCTGAGCTCCTACAATGAGCAGTTCTTC. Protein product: CASSPPGLAELSSYNEQFF.